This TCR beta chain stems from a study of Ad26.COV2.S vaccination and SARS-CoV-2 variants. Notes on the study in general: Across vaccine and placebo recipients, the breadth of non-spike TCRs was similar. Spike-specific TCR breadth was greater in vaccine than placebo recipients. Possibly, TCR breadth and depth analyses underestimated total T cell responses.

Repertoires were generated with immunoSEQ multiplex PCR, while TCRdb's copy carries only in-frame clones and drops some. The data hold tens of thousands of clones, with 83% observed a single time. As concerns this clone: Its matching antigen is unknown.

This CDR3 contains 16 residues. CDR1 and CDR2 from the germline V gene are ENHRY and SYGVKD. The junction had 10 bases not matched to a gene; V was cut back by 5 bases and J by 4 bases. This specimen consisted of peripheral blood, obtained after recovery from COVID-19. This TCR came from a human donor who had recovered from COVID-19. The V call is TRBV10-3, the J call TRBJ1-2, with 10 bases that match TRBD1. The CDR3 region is CAISKTGTGAGYGYTF. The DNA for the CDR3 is TGTGCCATCAGTAAAACTGGGACAGGGGCGGGCTATGGCTACACCTTC.